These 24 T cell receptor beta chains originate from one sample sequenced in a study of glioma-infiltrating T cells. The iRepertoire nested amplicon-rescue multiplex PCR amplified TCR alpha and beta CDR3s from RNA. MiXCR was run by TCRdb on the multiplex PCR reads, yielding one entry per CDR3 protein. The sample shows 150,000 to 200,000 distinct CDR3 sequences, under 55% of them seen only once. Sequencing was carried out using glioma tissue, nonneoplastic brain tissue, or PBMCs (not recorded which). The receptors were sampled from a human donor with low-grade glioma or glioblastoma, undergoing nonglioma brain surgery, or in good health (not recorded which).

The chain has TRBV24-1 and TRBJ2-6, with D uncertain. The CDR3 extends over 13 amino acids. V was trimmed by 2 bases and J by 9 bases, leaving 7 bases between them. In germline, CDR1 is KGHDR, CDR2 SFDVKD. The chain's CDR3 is CATSDYRNNVLTF. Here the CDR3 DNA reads TGTGCCACCAGTGATTACAGAAACAACGTCCTGACTTTC.

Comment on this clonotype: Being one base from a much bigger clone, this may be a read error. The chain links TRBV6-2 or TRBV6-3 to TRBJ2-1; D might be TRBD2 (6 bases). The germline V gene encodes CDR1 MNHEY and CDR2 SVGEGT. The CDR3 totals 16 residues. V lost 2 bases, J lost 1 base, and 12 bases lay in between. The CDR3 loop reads CASSYTAGCSYNEQFF. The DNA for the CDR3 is TGTGCCAGCAGTTACACTGCGGGATGTTCCTACAATGAGCAGTTCTTC.

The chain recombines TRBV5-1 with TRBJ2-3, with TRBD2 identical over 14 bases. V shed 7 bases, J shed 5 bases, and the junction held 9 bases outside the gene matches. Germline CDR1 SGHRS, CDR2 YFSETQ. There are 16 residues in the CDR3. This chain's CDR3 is CASRSRGLAGEDTQYF. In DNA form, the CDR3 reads TGCGCCAGCCGCAGCAGGGGACTAGCGGGAGAAGATACGCAGTATTTT.

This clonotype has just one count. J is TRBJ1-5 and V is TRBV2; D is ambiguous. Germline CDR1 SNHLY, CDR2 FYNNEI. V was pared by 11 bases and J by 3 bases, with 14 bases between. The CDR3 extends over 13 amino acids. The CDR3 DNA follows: TGTGCCGGCATGGGGAGCCCCAATCAGCCCCAGCATTTT. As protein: CAGMGSPNQPQHF.

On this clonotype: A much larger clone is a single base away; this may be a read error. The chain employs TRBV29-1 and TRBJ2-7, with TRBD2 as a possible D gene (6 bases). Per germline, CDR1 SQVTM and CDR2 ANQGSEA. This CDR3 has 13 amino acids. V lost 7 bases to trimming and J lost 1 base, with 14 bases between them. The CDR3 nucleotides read TGCAGCGCCCTAGCGTGGATATCCTACGAGCAGTACTTC. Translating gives CSALAWISYEQYF.

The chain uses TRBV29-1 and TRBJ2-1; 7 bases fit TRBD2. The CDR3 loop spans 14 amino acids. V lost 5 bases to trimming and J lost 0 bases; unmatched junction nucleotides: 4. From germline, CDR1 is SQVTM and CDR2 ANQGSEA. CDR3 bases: TGCAGCGTTTGGGGGGGAAGCTCCTACAATGAGCAGTTCTTC. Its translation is CSVWGGSSYNEQFF.

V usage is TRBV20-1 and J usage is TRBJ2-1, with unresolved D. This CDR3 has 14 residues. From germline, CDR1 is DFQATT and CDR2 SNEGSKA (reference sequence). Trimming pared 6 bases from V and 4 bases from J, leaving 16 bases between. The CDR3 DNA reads TGCAGTGCGAATCTGGTTTTGGAATACAATGAGCAGTTCTTC. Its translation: CSANLVLEYNEQFF.

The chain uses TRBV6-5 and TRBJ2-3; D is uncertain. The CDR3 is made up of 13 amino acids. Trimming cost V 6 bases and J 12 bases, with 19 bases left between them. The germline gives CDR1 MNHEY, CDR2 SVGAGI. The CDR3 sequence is CASSIDNTDKQYF. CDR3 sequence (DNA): TGTGCCAGCAGCATTGACAACACAGATAAACAGTATTTT.

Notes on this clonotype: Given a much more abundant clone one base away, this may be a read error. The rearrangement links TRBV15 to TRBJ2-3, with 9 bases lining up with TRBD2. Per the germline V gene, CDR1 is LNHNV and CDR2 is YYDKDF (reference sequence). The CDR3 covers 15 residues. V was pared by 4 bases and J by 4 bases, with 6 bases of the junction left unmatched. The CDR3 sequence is CATSTRGRAADTQYF. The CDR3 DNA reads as TGTGCCACCAGCACCCGCGGGAGGGCCGCAGATACGCAGTATTTT.

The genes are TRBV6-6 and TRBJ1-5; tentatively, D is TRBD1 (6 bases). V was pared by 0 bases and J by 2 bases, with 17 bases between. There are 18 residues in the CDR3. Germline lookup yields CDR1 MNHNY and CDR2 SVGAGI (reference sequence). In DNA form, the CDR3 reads TGTGCCAGCAGTTACTCGTTTAGTGGGGAGGGGGGCAATCAGCCCCAGCATTTT. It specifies CASSYSFSGEGGNQPQHF.

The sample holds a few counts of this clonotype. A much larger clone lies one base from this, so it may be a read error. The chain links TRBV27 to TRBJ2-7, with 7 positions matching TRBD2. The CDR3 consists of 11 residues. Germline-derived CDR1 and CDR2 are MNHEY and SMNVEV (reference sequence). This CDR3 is CANSWGGEQYF. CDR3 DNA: TGTGCCAACAGTTGGGGGGGGGAGCAGTACTTC.

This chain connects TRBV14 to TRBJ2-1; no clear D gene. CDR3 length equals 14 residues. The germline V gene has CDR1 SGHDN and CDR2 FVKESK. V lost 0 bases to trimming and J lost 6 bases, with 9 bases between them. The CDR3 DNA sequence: TGTGCCAGCAGCCAAGATCAGGCTTCCAATGAGCAGTTCTTC. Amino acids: CASSQDQASNEQFF.

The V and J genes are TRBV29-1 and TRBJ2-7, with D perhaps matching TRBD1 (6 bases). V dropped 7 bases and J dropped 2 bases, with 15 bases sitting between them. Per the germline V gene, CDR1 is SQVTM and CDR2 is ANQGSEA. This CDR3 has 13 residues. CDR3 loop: CSAMGHGTYEQYF. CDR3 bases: TGCAGCGCTATGGGACATGGTACCTACGAGCAGTACTTC.

CDR3 bases: TGTGCCAGTAGTCGGAGACAGACCGCCTATGGCTACACCTTC. Amino acid sequence: CASSRRQTAYGYTF. This rearrangement joins TRBV19 to TRBJ1-2; tentatively, D is TRBD1 (5 bases). The CDR3 is 14 amino acids. The germline V and J ends were trimmed by 5 bases and 4 bases, with 14 bases remaining between them. Germline CDR1 and CDR2: LNHDA and SQIVND (reference sequence). Full variable domain (rest looked up from reference TRBV19 and TRBJ1-2): DGGITQSPKYLFRKEGQNVTLSCEQNLNHDAMYWYRQDPGQGLRLIYYSQIVNDFQKGDIAEGYSVSREKKESFPLTVTSAQKNPTAFYLCASSRRQTAYGYTFGSGTRLTVV.

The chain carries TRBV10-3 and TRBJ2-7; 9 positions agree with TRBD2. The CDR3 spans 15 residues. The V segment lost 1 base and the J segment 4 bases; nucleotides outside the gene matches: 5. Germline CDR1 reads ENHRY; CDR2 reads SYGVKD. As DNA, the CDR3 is TGTGCCATCAGTGAGTATAGCGGGAGTCCGTACGAGCAGTACTTC. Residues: CAISEYSGSPYEQYF.

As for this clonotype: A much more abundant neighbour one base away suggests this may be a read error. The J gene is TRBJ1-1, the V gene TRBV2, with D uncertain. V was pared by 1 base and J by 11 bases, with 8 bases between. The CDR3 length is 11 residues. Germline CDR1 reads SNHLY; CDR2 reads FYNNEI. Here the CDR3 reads CASSEEIMAFF. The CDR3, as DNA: TGTGCCAGCAGTGAAGAGATAATGGCTTTCTTT.

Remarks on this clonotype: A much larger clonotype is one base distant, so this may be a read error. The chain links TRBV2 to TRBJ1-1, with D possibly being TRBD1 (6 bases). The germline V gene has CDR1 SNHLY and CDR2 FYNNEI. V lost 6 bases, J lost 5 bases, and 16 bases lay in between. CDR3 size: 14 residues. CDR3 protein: CASRKTQGITEAFF. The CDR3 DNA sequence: TGTGCCAGCAGGAAAACACAGGGAATAACTGAAGCTTTCTTT.

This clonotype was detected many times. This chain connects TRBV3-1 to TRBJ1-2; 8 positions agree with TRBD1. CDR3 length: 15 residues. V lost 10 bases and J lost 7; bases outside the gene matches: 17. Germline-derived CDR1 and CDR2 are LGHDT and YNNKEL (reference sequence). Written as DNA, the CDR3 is TGTGCCACGTCCCGGGACAGGATCCACAGTGGTGGCTACACCTTC. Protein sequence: CATSRDRIHSGGYTF.

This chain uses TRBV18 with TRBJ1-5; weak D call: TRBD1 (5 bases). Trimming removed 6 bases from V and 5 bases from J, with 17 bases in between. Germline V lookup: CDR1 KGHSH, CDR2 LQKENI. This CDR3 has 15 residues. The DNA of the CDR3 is TGTGCCAGCTCCCCGGTAACAGGTTATGATCAGCCCCAGCATTTT. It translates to CASSPVTGYDQPQHF.

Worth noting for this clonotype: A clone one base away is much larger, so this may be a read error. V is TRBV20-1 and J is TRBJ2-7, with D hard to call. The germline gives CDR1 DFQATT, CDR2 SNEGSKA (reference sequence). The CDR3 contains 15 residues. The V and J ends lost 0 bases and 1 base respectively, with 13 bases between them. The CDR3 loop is CSARDKSDNSYEQYF. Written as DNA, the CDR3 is TGCAGTGCTAGAGATAAGTCAGACAATTCCTACGAGCAGTACTTC.

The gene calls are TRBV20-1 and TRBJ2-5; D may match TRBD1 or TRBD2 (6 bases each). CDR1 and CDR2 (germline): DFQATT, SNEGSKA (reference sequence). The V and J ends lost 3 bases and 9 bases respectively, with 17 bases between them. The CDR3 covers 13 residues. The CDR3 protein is CSASWGAHEAQYF. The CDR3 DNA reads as TGCAGTGCTAGCTGGGGGGCCCATGAGGCCCAGTACTTC.

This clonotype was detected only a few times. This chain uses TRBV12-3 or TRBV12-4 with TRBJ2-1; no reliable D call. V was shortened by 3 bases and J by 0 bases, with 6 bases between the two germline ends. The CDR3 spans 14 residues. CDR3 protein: CASSFRSSYNEQFF. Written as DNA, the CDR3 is TGTGCCAGCAGTTTTCGGAGCTCCTACAATGAGCAGTTCTTC.

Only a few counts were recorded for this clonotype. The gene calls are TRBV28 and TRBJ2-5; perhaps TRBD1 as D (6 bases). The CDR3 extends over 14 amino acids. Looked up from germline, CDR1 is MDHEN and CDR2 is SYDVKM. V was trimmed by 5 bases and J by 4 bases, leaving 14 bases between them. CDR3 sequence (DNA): TGTGCCAGCAGTCGGACAGCCCGTCGAGAGACCCAGTACTTC. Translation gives CASSRTARRETQYF.

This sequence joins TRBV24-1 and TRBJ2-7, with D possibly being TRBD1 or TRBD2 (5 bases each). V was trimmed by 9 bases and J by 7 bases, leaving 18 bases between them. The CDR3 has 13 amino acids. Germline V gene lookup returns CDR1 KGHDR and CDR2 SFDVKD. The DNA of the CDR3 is TGTGCCACCGCCCGGGACCAATTCAATGAGCAGTACTTC. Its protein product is CATARDQFNEQYF.